These T cell receptor beta chains were read from a single sample in a study of blood T cell repertoires in COVID-19. Sequencing was performed with immunoSEQ multiplex PCR; in TCRdb, only in-frame clones are kept and a portion is missing. Seen here are 200,000 to 300,000 clones, 75% to 90% observed once, and the top ten hold under 2.5%. Specimen: peripheral blood. The receptors here all came from a man between 25 and 39 years old with active or convalescent COVID-19. CDR3s leave out the opening cysteine and the closing phenylalanine or tryptophan.

j_call | v_call | cdr3_aa
TRBJ2-1 | TRBV6-5 | ASIRGQLYNEQF
TRBJ1-5 | TRBV7-8 | ASSLAPVSNQPQH
TRBJ2-1 | TRBV2 | ASSPGTNEQF
TRBJ1-1 | TRBV4-1 | ASSQETLAAENTEAF
TRBJ2-7 | TRBV9 | ASSVGGSPNEQY
TRBJ1-1 | TRBV5-1 | ASRQGPLNTEAF
TRBJ1-1 | TRBV4-2 | ASSQTEGTEAF
TRBJ2-5 | TRBV7-2 | ASSPRTGRALETQY
TRBJ2-7 | TRBV4-3 | ASSQQPGTEAYEQY
TRBJ1-5 | TRBV2 | ASRIVTAQPQH
TRBJ1-2 | TRBV9 | ASSGQGDGYT
TRBJ2-5 | TRBV7-7 | ASKGATAETQY
TRBJ1-5 | TRBV4-1 | ASSQGGSRDYPQH
TRBJ1-1 | TRBV10-3 | AISDNRFDSYTEAF
TRBJ1-2 | TRBV21-1 | ASSSRDREGLGYT
TRBJ2-7 | TRBV5-4 | ASSLASGERSYEQY
TRBJ1-1 | TRBV6-5 | ASSYSYRAKGAF
TRBJ1-6 | TRBV19 | ASSVGQGNSPLH
TRBJ2-5 | TRBV9 | ASSPGLAGGGETQY
TRBJ1-1 | TRBV18 | ASSPAGGPNTEAF
TRBJ1-2 | TRBV9 | ASSQSDRGEGYGYT
TRBJ2-7 | TRBV6-5 | ASSYSGTGVYEQY
TRBJ2-5 | TRBV7-2 | ASSSVAGPGETQY
TRBJ1-1 | TRBV6-5 | ASSSPRGNTEAF
TRBJ2-3 | TRBV27 | ASSSPGLASDTQY
TRBJ2-2 | TRBV2 | ASRITNTGELF
TRBJ1-1 | TRBV10-1 | ASSESGGEAF
TRBJ1-3 | TRBV5-5 | ASSLEGTTNTIY
TRBJ2-2 | TRBV18 | ASSKLVANTGELF
TRBJ2-5 | TRBV9 | ASSVADTYQETQY
TRBJ2-3 | TRBV6-5 | ASRKELAGGDTQY
TRBJ1-3 | TRBV25-1 | ASSDIRQGGSGNTIY
TRBJ1-1 | TRBV9 | ASSPGGRPNTEAF
TRBJ2-5 | TRBV9 | ASSVRGQETQY
TRBJ1-2 | TRBV14 | ASSRRGWDYGYT
TRBJ1-2 | TRBV2 | ASSVATGRRGYT
TRBJ2-2 | TRBV2 | ASSFNLAGGRNTGELF
TRBJ2-3 | TRBV2 | ASSVSGSTDTQY
TRBJ2-7 | TRBV19 | ASSITTGPSYEQY
TRBJ2-2 | TRBV7-8 | ASSLVYGTTGELF
TRBJ1-3 | TRBV7-2 | ASSPSSGSGNTIY
TRBJ1-2 | TRBV3-1/TRBV3-2 | ASSQAHTDYGYT
TRBJ2-6 | TRBV7-2 | ASSLTGHSGANVLT
TRBJ2-7 | TRBV5-4 | ASSRTGSAYEQY
TRBJ2-3 | TRBV4-1 | ASSQIGGTDTQY